Reported below is one T cell receptor (beta chain). The record originates from a study of shared clonotypes between healthy human individuals. Naive CD8 cells were CD45RO-negative, positively selected for CCR7, excluding terminally differentiated effector memory CD45RA+ cells. Recent acute infections and vaccinations were absent in the healthy HIV-negative adult donors. Method: immunoSEQ multiplex PCR; TCRdb's copy keeps in-frame clones and lacks some. The sample has millions of clones, just under 95% seen once. CDR1 PRHDT and CDR2 FYEKMQ come from the germline V gene (reference sequence). The CDR3 is 13 residues long. The germline V and J ends were trimmed by 8 bases and 8 bases, with 15 bases remaining between them.

This rearrangement joins TRBV13 to TRBJ1-4, with D unclear. Sequencing was done on a sample of naive CD8+ T cells sorted from blood. The receptor was isolated from a man aged 18 to 29 in good health. CDR3 sequence reads: CASGEGQSEKLFF. The CDR3 coding sequence is TGTGCCAGCGGAGAGGGCCAATCCGAAAAACTGTTTTTT.